This T cell receptor beta chain was captured by sequencing in a study of cytomegalovirus exposure and HLA in healthy donors. J was trimmed by 4 bases and V by 0 bases; bases with no gene match: 7. The germline V gene has CDR1 MGHRA and CDR2 YSYEKL. This CDR3 has 16 residues. PCR involved 60 Vbeta and 13 Jbeta primers. The table came from immunoSEQ multiplex PCR; TCRdb's copy has only in-frame clones and leaves some out. Counted here are some 130,000 clones, more than 75% occurring once; the ten biggest clones make up about 3.4%. The chain links TRBV4-1 to TRBJ1-2; the match to TRBD1 covers 8 bases. The source is a female donor in good health and CMV-seronegative. Specimen: PBMCs. CDR3 amino acids: CASSQDWPGTGYGYTF. Here the CDR3 DNA reads TGCGCCAGCAGCCAAGATTGGCCGGGGACAGGCTATGGCTACACCTTC.